This T cell receptor (beta chain) came from a study of cytomegalovirus exposure and HLA in healthy donors. PCR primers comprised 60 Vbeta and 13 Jbeta primers. The repertoire was sequenced with immunoSEQ multiplex PCR; TCRdb's copy has only in-frame clones and lacks some. The sample has roughly 120,000 clones, 75% to 80% seen once. The V end lost 6 bases, the J end lost 0 bases, and 5 bases lay between the germline ends. This CDR3 spans 12 amino acids. Germline V lookup: CDR1 SEHNR, CDR2 FQNEAQ (reference sequence). The genes are TRBV7-9 and TRBJ1-1; D not resolved. The clonotype comes from a man aged 35-49 years in good health and CMV-seronegative. The specimen was PBMCs. The chain's CDR3 is CASRAMNTEAFF. CDR3 DNA sequence: TGTGCCAGCAGGGCAATGAACACTGAAGCTTTCTTT. Drawing the rest from reference TRBV7-9 and TRBJ1-1, the complete variable domain is DTGVSQNPRHKITKRGQNVTFRCDPISEHNRLYWYRQTLGQGPEFLTYFQNEAQLEKSRLLSDRFSAERPKGSFSTLEIQRTEQGDSAMYLCASRAMNTEAFFGQGTRLTVV.